The 21 T cell receptor beta chains reported below all come from one sample, sequenced in a study of cytomegalovirus exposure and HLA in healthy donors. PCR primers comprised 60 Vbeta and 13 Jbeta primers. The data were produced by immunoSEQ multiplex PCR, yet TCRdb's version contains in-frame clones alone and is incomplete. The repertoire has about 270,000 clones, more than 55% of them found once; the top ten carry about 2.1%. Material for sequencing was PBMCs. The receptors shown here come from a female donor in good health and CMV-seronegative.

The gene calls are TRBV6-5 and TRBJ1-2, with D possibly being TRBD1 (5 bases). The germline V gene has CDR1 MNHEY and CDR2 SVGAGI. The ends were cut back, 8 bases at V and 4 bases at J, with 14 bases in the middle. The CDR3 sequence is 13 residues long. CDR3 in DNA: TGTGCCAGCGCCTCGGGGGGATCCTATGGCTACACCTTC. Amino acid sequence: CASASGGSYGYTF.

V gene TRBV7-9 combines with J gene TRBJ2-2; D is undetermined. Deletions cut 1 base from V and 8 bases from J, with 8 bases between. CDR3 length equals 13 residues. Germline lookup yields CDR1 SEHNR and CDR2 FQNEAQ (reference sequence). CDR3 sequence: CASSLGSKGELFF. As DNA, the CDR3 is TGTGCCAGCAGCTTAGGAAGCAAGGGGGAGCTGTTTTTT.

The J gene is TRBJ2-3, the V gene TRBV2; D perhaps matches TRBD2 (6 bases). The CDR3 has 15 residues. Trimming left V 8 bases short and J 4 bases short, with 19 bases between. CDR1 and CDR2 (germline): SNHLY, FYNNEI. CDR3 region: CASAAESGYADTQYF. DNA for the CDR3: TGTGCCAGCGCCGCCGAGAGCGGGTACGCAGATACGCAGTATTTT. Complete variable domain (other parts from reference TRBV2 and TRBJ2-3): EPEVTQTPSHQVTQMGQEVILRCVPISNHLYFYWYRQILGQKVEFLVSFYNNEISEKSEIFDDQFSVERPDGSNFTLKIRSTKLEDSAMYFCASAAESGYADTQYFGPGTRLTVL.

This chain uses TRBV28 with TRBJ1-1; TRBD1 matches 9 bases. CDR3 length equals 13 residues. Per germline, CDR1 MDHEN and CDR2 SYDVKM. V was clipped by 4 bases and J by 13 bases; unmatched bases: 10. In DNA form, the CDR3 reads TGTGCCAGCAGTTCTTTAGCACAGGGGGCGCTTTTCTTT. This translates into CASSSLAQGALFF.

The J gene is TRBJ1-2, the V gene TRBV5-1, with D possibly matching TRBD1 (5 bases). The V end was cut by 1 base, the J end by 8 bases, with 15 bases between. The CDR3 sequence is 14 residues long. CDR1 and CDR2 from the germline V gene are SGHRS and YFSETQ. This CDR3 is CASSLILGPVGYTF. DNA of the CDR3: TGCGCCAGCAGCTTGATTTTGGGGCCCGTAGGCTACACCTTC.

Of note for this clone: Distinct nucleotide sequences in the sample also encode this CDR3. This chain joins TRBV6-5 and TRBJ2-7, with 11 bases aligning to TRBD1. The length of the CDR3 is 15 residues. Looked up from germline, CDR1 is MNHEY and CDR2 is SVGAGI. J lost 1 base, V lost 2 bases, and 1 base had no gene match. The CDR3 DNA follows: TGTGCCAGCAGTTACGGGACAGGGGGTTCCTACGAGCAGTACTTC. It specifies CASSYGTGGSYEQYF.

This clone was detected only a few times. The chain uses TRBV6-6 and TRBJ1-3; D not certain. V was trimmed by 2 bases and J by 4 bases, leaving 15 bases between them. This CDR3 comprises 16 residues. From germline, CDR1 is MNHNY and CDR2 SVGAGI (reference sequence). The CDR3 is CASSYNRYASGNTIYF. Here the CDR3 DNA reads TGTGCCAGCAGTTACAATCGGTACGCTTCGGGAAACACCATATATTTT.

CDR3 sequence: CASSGETGVTEAFF. The CDR3 nucleotides are TGTGCCAGCAGTGGGGAGACAGGGGTTACTGAAGCTTTCTTT. The rearrangement uses TRBV28 and TRBJ1-1, with 8 bases that match TRBD1. Germline V gene data show CDR1 as MDHEN and CDR2 as SYDVKM. The CDR3 extends over 14 amino acids. Germline trimming cut 5 bases from V and 5 bases from J; bases unmatched to any gene: 7. Together with reference TRBV28 and TRBJ1-1, the CDR3 gives the full variable domain: DVKVTQSSRYLVKRTGEKVFLECVQDMDHENMFWYRQDPGLGLRLIYFSYDVKMKEKGDIPEGYSVSREKKERFSLILESASTNQTSMYLCASSGETGVTEAFFGQGTRLTVV.

This rearrangement joins TRBV21-1 to TRBJ1-5; TRBD1 reflects the table's D call only, with no check against the DNA. TRBV21-1 is termed a pseudogene. The CDR3 is 17 residues long. As DNA, the CDR3 is TGTGCCAGCAGCAAAGCTCAGGGCTTATCCAGCAATCAGCCCCAGCATTTT. Amino acids: CASSKAQGLSSNQPQHF.

This chain links TRBV5-1 with TRBJ2-1; 9 bases agree with TRBD2. The CDR3 contains 15 residues. Losses at the gene ends were 4 bases for V and 6 bases for J; bases not matched to a gene: 8. The germline V gene encodes CDR1 SGHRS and CDR2 YFSETQ. CDR3 sequence (DNA): TGCGCCAGCAGCATCTTAGCGGGAGTGAGCAATGAGCAGTTCTTC. This gives the protein CASSILAGVSNEQFF. Supplemented by reference TRBV5-1 and TRBJ2-1, the full variable domain reads KAGVTQTPRYLIKTRGQQVTLSCSPISGHRSVSWYQQTPGQGLQFLFEYFSETQRNKGNFPGRFSGRQFSNSRSEMNVSTLELGDSALYLCASSILAGVSNEQFFGPGTRLTVL.

This clone was observed a few times. V usage is TRBV10-3 and J usage is TRBJ2-1; TRBD1 matches at 8 bases. Looked up from germline, CDR1 is ENHRY and CDR2 is SYGVKD. The CDR3 runs to 15 residues. V dropped 8 bases and J dropped 0; count of bases not matched to a gene: 6. CDR3 residues: CAIAGQASSYNEQFF. The CDR3 DNA reads as TGTGCCATCGCGGGACAGGCGAGCTCCTACAATGAGCAGTTCTTC.

This clone was counted a single time. This sample includes further DNA sequences coding for the same CDR3. V and J are TRBV27 and TRBJ2-1, with D maybe TRBD2 (6 bases). The CDR3 runs 15 residues. Trimming cost V 2 bases and J 4 bases, with 12 bases left between them. The germline V gene encodes CDR1 MNHEY and CDR2 SMNVEV (reference sequence). This CDR3 reads CASSLGGTGYNEQFF. CDR3 sequence (DNA): TGTGCCAGCAGTTTAGGCGGGACGGGGTACAATGAGCAGTTCTTC.

This clone was observed a handful of times. The rearrangement uses TRBV6-5 and TRBJ1-1; 10 nucleotides line up with TRBD1. Germline V lookup: CDR1 MNHEY, CDR2 SVGAGI. The CDR3 is made up of 14 amino acids. J was trimmed by 4 bases and V by 6 bases; bases with no gene match: 5. In nucleotides, the CDR3 is TGTGCCAGCAGGGGTGACAGGGGGCCCACTGAAGCTTTCTTT. Its translation is CASRGDRGPTEAFF.

This chain uses TRBV23-1 with TRBJ1-2; 9 nucleotides agree with TRBD1. TRBV23-1 is known as an ORF, though its function is uncertain. The CDR3 consists of 18 residues. The trim removed 0 bases at V and 1 base at J, leaving 9 bases unmatched. CDR3 nucleotides: TGCGCCAGCAGTCAATCATTCACAGGGGGCAACTTTAACTATGGCTACACCTTC. Translated, it gives CASSQSFTGGNFNYGYTF.

DNA for the CDR3: TGTGCCAGCAGTTACGAAGCGGGTAAACGAGATGAGCAGTTCTTC. Amino acids: CASSYEAGKRDEQFF. The J gene is TRBJ2-1, the V gene TRBV6-5; tentative D call: TRBD2 (6 bases). V was trimmed by 2 bases and J by 8 bases, leaving 16 bases between them. The CDR3 has 15 amino acids. Germline values: CDR1 MNHEY, CDR2 SVGAGI.

This sequence joins TRBV18 and TRBJ1-5, with 9 nucleotides matching TRBD1. The germline V gene encodes CDR1 KGHSH and CDR2 LQKENI. This CDR3 has 15 amino acids. Losses at the gene ends were 6 bases for V and 3 bases for J; bases not matched to a gene: 6. CDR3 in amino acids: CASSATGGYNQPQHF. As DNA, the CDR3 is TGTGCCAGCTCGGCGACAGGGGGGTACAATCAGCCCCAGCATTTT.

This clone has only a few counts. The chain links TRBV28 to TRBJ2-2; TRBD1 aligns across 9 bases. Per the germline V gene, CDR1 is MDHEN and CDR2 is SYDVKM. CDR3 length: 14 amino acids. Trimming removed 5 bases from V and 7 bases from J; junction bases left unmatched: 5. Written as DNA, the CDR3 is TGTGCCAGCAGTCCACAGGGGGCGGGCGGGGAGCTGTTTTTT. Translated: CASSPQGAGGELFF.

The rearrangement uses TRBV6-8 and TRBJ2-7; D ambiguous. This CDR3 contains 12 residues. Trimming cost V 6 bases and J 6 bases, with 12 bases left between them. Looked up from germline, CDR1 is MNHGY and CDR2 is SAAAGT. In DNA, the CDR3 is TGTGCCAGCAGAGGTTCCAGCGCCGAGCAGTACTTC. This sequence encodes CASRGSSAEQYF.

The chain is built from TRBV19 and TRBJ1-2; 8 bases line up with TRBD1. The CDR3 runs 12 residues. V was clipped by 4 bases and J by 6 bases; unmatched bases: 1. Germline loops: CDR1 LNHDA, CDR2 SQIVND (reference sequence). The CDR3 loop reads CASSRQGNGYTF. Written as DNA, the CDR3 is TGTGCCAGTAGTAGACAGGGGAATGGCTACACCTTC.

The chain combines TRBV18 with TRBJ1-5; no definite D call. Per germline, CDR1 KGHSH and CDR2 LQKENI. The CDR3 runs 13 residues. Trimming stripped 4 bases from V and 7 bases from J, with 11 bases between. The CDR3 DNA reads TGTGCCAGCTCACTACGGTCGGGGCAGCCCCAGCATTTT. It specifies CASSLRSGQPQHF.

The J gene is TRBJ1-1, the V gene TRBV2; no clear D. This CDR3 is built from 16 residues. Trimming pared 6 bases from V and 1 base from J, leaving 18 bases between. The germline gives CDR1 SNHLY, CDR2 FYNNEI. The CDR3 spells CASRDLRGRRNTEAFF. The CDR3 DNA reads as TGTGCCAGCAGGGACCTCAGAGGGAGGAGGAACACTGAAGCTTTCTTT.